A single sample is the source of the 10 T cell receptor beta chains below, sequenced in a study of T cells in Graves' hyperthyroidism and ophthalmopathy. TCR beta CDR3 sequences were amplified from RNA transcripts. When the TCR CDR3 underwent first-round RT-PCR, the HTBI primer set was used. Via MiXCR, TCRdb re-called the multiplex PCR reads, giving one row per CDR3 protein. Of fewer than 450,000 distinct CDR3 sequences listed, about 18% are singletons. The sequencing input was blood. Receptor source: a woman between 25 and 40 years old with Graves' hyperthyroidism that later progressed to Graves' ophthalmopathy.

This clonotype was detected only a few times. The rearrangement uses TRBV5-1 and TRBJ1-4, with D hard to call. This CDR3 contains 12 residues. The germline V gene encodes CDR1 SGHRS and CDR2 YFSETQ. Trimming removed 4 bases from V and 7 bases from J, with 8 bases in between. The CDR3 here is CASSLPSEKLFF. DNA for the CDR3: TGCGCCAGCAGCCTGCCCTCTGAAAAACTGTTTTTT.

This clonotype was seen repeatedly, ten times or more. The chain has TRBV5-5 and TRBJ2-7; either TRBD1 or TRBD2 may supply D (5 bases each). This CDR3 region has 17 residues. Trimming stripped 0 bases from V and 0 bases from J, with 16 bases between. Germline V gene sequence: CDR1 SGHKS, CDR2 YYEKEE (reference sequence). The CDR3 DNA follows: TGTGCCAGCAGCTTGGCTCGCACGGGGACCAGCTCCTACGAGCAGTACTTC. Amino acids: CASSLARTGTSSYEQYF. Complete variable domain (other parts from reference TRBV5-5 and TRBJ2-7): DAGVTQSPTHLIKTRGQQVTLRCSPISGHKSVSWYQQVLGQGPQFIFQYYEKEERGRGNFPDRFSARQFPNYSSELNVNALLLGDSALYLCASSLARTGTSSYEQYFGPGTRLTVT.

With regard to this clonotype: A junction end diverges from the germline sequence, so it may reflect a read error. The CDR3 loop reads CASSLVQKYTGGLFF. The CDR3 nucleotides are TGTGCCAGCAGCTTGGTCCAGAAGTACACCGGGGGGCTGTTTTTT. V is TRBV5-6 and J is TRBJ2-2; the D gene is possibly TRBD2 (6 bases). The CDR3 contains 15 residues. From germline, CDR1 is SGHDT and CDR2 YYEEEE.

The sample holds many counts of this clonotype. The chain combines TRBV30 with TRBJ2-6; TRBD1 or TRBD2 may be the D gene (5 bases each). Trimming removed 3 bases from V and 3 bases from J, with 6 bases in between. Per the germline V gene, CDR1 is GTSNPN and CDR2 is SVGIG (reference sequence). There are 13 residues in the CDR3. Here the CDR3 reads CAWRGVGANVLTF. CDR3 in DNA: TGTGCCTGGAGGGGGGTTGGGGCCAACGTCCTGACTTTC.

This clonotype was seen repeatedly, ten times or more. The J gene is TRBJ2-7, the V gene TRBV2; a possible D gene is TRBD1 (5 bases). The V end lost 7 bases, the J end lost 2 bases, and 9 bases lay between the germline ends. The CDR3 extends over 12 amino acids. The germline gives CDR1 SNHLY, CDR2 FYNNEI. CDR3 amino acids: CASTDSTYEQYF. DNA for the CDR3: TGTGCCAGCACAGACAGCACCTACGAGCAGTACTTC.

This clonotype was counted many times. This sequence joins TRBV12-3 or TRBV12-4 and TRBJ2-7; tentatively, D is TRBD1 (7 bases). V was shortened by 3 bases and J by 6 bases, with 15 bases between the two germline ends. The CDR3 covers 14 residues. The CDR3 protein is CASSFNPGGGEQYF. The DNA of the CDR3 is TGTGCCAGCAGTTTTAATCCAGGGGGAGGCGAGCAGTACTTC.

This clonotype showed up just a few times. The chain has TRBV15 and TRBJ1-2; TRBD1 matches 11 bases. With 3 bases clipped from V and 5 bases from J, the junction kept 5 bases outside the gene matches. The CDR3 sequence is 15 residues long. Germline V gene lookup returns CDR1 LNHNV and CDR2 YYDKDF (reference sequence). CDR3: CATSSPGTGGYGYTF. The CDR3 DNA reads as TGTGCCACCAGCAGCCCAGGGACAGGGGGTTATGGCTACACCTTC.

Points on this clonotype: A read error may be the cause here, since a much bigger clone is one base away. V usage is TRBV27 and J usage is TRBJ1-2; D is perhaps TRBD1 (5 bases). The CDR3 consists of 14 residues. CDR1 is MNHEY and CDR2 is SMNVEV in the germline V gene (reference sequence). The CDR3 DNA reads TGTGCCGGCAGTTCAAGGGGCTCGGGCTATGGCTACACCTTC. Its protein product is CAGSSRGSGYGYTF.

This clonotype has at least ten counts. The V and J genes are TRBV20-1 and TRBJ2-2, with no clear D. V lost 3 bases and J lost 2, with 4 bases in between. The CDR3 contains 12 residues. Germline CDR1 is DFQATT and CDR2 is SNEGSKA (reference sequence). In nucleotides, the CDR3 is TGCAGTGCTAGGAGAAACACCGGGGAGCTGTTTTTT. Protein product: CSARRNTGELFF.

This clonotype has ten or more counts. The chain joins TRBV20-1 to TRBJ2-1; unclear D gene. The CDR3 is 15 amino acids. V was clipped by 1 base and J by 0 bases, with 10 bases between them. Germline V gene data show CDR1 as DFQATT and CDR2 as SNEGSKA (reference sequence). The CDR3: CSARVAQSSYNEQFF. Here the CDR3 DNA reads TGCAGTGCTAGAGTAGCCCAGAGCTCCTACAATGAGCAGTTCTTC.